This TCR beta chain was recovered during a study of early T cells in non-severe SARS-CoV-2 infection. Study information: The input, bulk RNA from unsorted whole blood, was sequenced, and chains were unpaired.

The protocol attached unique molecular identifiers to individual cDNA molecules. In TCRdb, the 5' RACE reads were re-called with MiXCR into one record per CDR3 protein. The profile covers about 36,000 distinct CDR3 sequences, with around 6.5% appearing a single time and approximately 26% taken by the ten largest. This clonotype has at least ten counts. Sample: whole blood, taken at baseline. This receptor was identified in an adult who was a healthcare worker with PCR-confirmed SARS-CoV-2 infection or an uninfected control (not recorded which).

The DNA of the CDR3 is TGTGCCAGCAGCCATTCCTTACAGGGGGCGCGTAATGAGCAGTTCTTC. As protein: CASSHSLQGARNEQFF. V gene TRBV7-9 combines with J gene TRBJ2-1, with 9 bases that match TRBD1. With V trimmed by 5 bases and J by 7 bases, 12 bases remained unmatched. Germline V lookup: CDR1 SEHNR, CDR2 FQNEAQ (reference sequence). CDR3 length: 16 residues.